The entry that follows covers one TCR beta chain sequence. Seattle patient enrollment occurred during active infection, with longitudinal follow-up thereafter. This record belongs to a study of blood T cell repertoires in COVID-19. As for the study in general: Acute-phase and convalescent COVID-19 samples originated in the United States, Italy and Spain. The analysed material was cDNA or gDNA that came from T cells, B-cell-depleted T cells, or PBMCs.

CDR3 length: 16 amino acids. Germline CDR1 and CDR2: SNHLY and FYNNEI. V shed 6 bases, J shed 7 bases, and the junction held 12 bases outside the gene matches. The repertoire was sequenced with immunoSEQ multiplex PCR; TCRdb's copy has only in-frame clones and lacks some. The sample carries about 150,000 clones, over 80% recorded once. V is TRBV2 and J is TRBJ2-3, with 11 nucleotides matching TRBD2. This clonotype originated in a man aged 25 to 40 with COVID-19, enrolled during active disease. The sequenced sample consisted of peripheral blood. The chain's CDR3 is CASSLDIAGGRHTQYF. CDR3 nucleotide sequence: TGTGCCAGCAGCCTAGATATAGCGGGAGGGCGCCATACGCAGTATTTT.